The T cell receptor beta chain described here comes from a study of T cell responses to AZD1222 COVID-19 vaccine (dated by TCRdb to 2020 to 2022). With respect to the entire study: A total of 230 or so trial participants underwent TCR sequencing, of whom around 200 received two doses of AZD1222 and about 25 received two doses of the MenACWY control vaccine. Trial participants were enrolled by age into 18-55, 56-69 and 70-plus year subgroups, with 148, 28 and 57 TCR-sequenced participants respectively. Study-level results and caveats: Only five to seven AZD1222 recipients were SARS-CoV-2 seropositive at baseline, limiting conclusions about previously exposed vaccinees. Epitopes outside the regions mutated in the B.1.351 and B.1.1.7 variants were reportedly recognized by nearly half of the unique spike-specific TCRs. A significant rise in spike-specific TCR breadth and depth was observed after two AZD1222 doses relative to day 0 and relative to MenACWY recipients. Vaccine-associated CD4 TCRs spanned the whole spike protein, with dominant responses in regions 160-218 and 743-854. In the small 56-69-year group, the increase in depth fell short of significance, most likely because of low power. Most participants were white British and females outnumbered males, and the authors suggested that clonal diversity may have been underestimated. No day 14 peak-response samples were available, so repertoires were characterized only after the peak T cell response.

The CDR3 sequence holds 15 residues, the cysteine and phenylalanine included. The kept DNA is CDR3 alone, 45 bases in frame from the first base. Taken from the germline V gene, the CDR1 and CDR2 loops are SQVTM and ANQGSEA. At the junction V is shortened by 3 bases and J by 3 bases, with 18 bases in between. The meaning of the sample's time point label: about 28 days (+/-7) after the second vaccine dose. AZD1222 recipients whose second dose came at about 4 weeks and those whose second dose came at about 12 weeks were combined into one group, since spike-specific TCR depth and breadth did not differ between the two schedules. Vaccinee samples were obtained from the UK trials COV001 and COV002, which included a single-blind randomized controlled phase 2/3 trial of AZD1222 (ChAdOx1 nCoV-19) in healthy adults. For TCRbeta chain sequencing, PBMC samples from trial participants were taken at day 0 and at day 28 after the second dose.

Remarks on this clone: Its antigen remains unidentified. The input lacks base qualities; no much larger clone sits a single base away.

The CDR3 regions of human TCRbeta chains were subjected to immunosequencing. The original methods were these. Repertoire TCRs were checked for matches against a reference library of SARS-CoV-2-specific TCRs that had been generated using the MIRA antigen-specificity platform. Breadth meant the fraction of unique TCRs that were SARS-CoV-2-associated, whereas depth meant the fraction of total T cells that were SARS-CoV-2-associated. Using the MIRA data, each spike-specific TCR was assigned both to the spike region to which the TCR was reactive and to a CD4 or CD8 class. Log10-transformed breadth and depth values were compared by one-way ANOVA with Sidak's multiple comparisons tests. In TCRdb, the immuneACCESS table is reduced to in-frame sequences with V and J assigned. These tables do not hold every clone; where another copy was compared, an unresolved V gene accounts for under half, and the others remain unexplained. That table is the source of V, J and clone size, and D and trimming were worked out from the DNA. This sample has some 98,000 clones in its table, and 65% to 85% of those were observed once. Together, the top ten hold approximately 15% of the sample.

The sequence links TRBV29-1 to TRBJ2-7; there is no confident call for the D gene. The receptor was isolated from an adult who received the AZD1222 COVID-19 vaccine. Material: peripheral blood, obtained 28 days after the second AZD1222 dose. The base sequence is TGCAGCGTTGATGTGGTTTACAAGAATAACTACGAGCAGTACTTC. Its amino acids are CSVDVVYKNNYEQYF.